This T cell receptor beta chain was sequenced during a study of cytomegalovirus exposure and HLA in healthy donors. PCR primers comprised 60 Vbeta and 13 Jbeta primers. Repertoires were generated with immunoSEQ multiplex PCR, while TCRdb's copy carries only in-frame clones and drops some. The sample table includes 90,000 to 100,000 clones. Unrecorded immune exposure was likely among donors, who were nominally healthy when sampled. About this clone itself: Its specificity is not known.

Germline values: CDR1 MGHRA, CDR2 YSYEKL. After removal of 2 bases from V and 5 bases from J, the junction contained 8 bases not matched to a gene. The CDR3 consists of 18 residues. Study-wide results and limits: On later analysis, the bulk of CMV-associated TCR beta chains appeared to be HLA-restricted. Donors were assumed by presence/absence analyses to have roughly uniform sequencing depth. Among TCR beta chains, those listed as cytomegalovirus-associated numbered about 150.

Sequencing input: PBMCs. The origin of this receptor is a woman aged 25 to 39 in good health and CMV-seronegative. The chain uses TRBV4-1 and TRBJ2-5, with 16 bases fitting TRBD2. This CDR3 reads CASSQPPGLAGGLETQYF. CDR3 DNA sequence: TGCGCCAGCAGCCAACCCCCGGGACTAGCGGGGGGGCTGGAGACCCAGTACTTC.